One sample yielded the 18 T cell receptor beta chains listed below, sequenced in a study of shared T cell receptors in the human thymus. Profiled with immunoSEQ multiplex PCR; TCRdb holds only in-frame clones, not every one. The sample comprises 700,000 to 750,000 clones, approximately 85% of which are singletons, and more than 0.008% rests with the top ten. These data also featured in a second study, about human thymus T cells.

Sequenced: thymocytes. Receptors were obtained from a girl under three years old with a congenital heart defect.

The rearrangement links TRBV28 to TRBJ1-4; D remains unclear. The CDR3 consists of 15 residues. The germline gives CDR1 MDHEN, CDR2 SYDVKM. V was shortened by 7 bases and J by 0 bases, with 12 bases between the two germline ends. CDR3 in amino acids: CASKAEGATNEKLFF. Written as DNA, the CDR3 is TGTGCCAGCAAGGCGGAGGGCGCAACTAATGAAAAACTGTTTTTT. Based on the CDR3 plus reference TRBV28 and TRBJ1-4, the full variable domain is DVKVTQSSRYLVKRTGEKVFLECVQDMDHENMFWYRQDPGLGLRLIYFSYDVKMKEKGDIPEGYSVSREKKERFSLILESASTNQTSMYLCASKAEGATNEKLFFGSGTQLSVL.

V gene TRBV7-8 combines with J gene TRBJ2-2; unclear D gene. V lost 2 bases and J lost 4, with 14 bases in between. The CDR3 runs 16 residues. The V gene's germline CDR1 is SGHVS and CDR2 FQNEAQ. The CDR3 DNA reads TGTGCCAGCAGCTTACCGCCGAGTGGTATCACCGGGGAGCTGTTTTTT. Amino acid sequence: CASSLPPSGITGELFF.

The genes are TRBV5-6 and TRBJ1-4, with D hard to call. Looked up from germline, CDR1 is SGHDT and CDR2 is YYEEEE. This CDR3 region has 12 residues. V was shortened by 0 bases and J by 10 bases, with 7 bases between the two germline ends. The CDR3 sequence: CASSLDRRKLFF. Written as DNA, the CDR3 is TGTGCCAGCAGCTTGGATCGGAGAAAACTGTTTTTT.

The V gene is TRBV6-1, the J gene TRBJ2-3; 12 bases are a match to TRBD2. CDR3 size: 16 residues. The germline gives CDR1 MNHNS, CDR2 SASEGT. The J segment lost 4 bases and the V segment lost 1 base, leaving 3 bases of the junction unmatched. The CDR3 coding sequence is TGTGCCAGCAGTGAAGGGCGGACTAGCGGGGCAGATACGCAGTATTTT. This gives the protein CASSEGRTSGADTQYF.

The J gene is TRBJ1-2, the V gene TRBV5-4, with 8 bases fitting TRBD1. The CDR3 consists of 16 residues. Germline lookup yields CDR1 SGHNT and CDR2 YYREEE (reference sequence). The junction had 11 bases not matched to a gene; V was cut back by 0 bases and J by 7 bases. CDR3 region: CASSLVGWDRQGGYTF. The CDR3 DNA reads as TGTGCCAGCAGCTTGGTGGGTTGGGACAGGCAGGGTGGCTACACCTTC.

The gene calls are TRBV5-1 and TRBJ2-7, with 8 bases matching TRBD1. There are 17 residues in the CDR3. The V segment lost 4 bases and the J segment 4 bases; nucleotides outside the gene matches: 16. Germline V CDR1 and CDR2: SGHRS, YFSETQ. CDR3 DNA sequence: TGCGCCAGCAGCACAGGGGGGCGCGTTGTGGCCGGATACGAGCAGTACTTC. It translates to CASSTGGRVVAGYEQYF.

The rearrangement links TRBV7-2 to TRBJ2-7; D is perhaps TRBD1 (5 bases). V was pared by 3 bases and J by 5 bases, with 20 bases between. The germline gives CDR1 SGHTA, CDR2 FQGNSA. This CDR3 is built from 16 residues. CDR3 protein: CASSFRRRQLSHEQYF. The CDR3 region has the DNA TGTGCCAGCAGCTTCAGAAGAAGACAGCTCAGCCACGAGCAGTACTTC. The full variable domain, its missing parts supplied by reference TRBV7-2 and TRBJ2-7, is GAGVSQSPSNKVTEKGKDVELRCDPISGHTALYWYRQSLGQGLEFLIYFQGNSAPDKSGLPSDRFSAERTGGSVSTLTIQRTQQEDSAVYLCASSFRRRQLSHEQYFGPGTRLTVT.

V usage is TRBV5-8 and J usage is TRBJ2-1; 7 nucleotides align to TRBD2. Trimming at V came to 3 bases and at J to 3 bases, leaving 3 bases not matched to a gene. Germline lookup yields CDR1 SGHTS and CDR2 YDEGEE. The CDR3 runs to 14 residues. Written as DNA, the CDR3 is TGTGCCAGCAGCTATGGGACTATCTACAATGAGCAGTTCTTC. This codes for CASSYGTIYNEQFF.

This clone came up once. The rearrangement links TRBV11-2 to TRBJ2-1, with 9 bases aligning to TRBD1. The CDR3 has 16 amino acids. Unmatched junction bases numbered 8, after V lost 5 bases and J lost 3 bases. Germline V lookup: CDR1 SGHAT, CDR2 FQNNGV. The CDR3 region is CASSGRGDRVYNEQFF. In DNA form, the CDR3 reads TGTGCCAGCAGCGGACGCGGGGACAGGGTCTACAATGAGCAGTTCTTC.

Concerning this clone itself: This sample also contains other DNA sequences that code for the same CDR3. This sequence joins TRBV10-3 and TRBJ1-2; 7 nucleotides line up with TRBD1. V dropped 5 bases and J dropped 6; count of bases not matched to a gene: 12. CDR3 size: 15 residues. The germline CDR1 and CDR2 sequences are ENHRY and SYGVKD. The CDR3 coding sequence is TGTGCCATCAGTACAGGGGCGAGCCCCATGGATGGCTACACCTTC. It translates to CAISTGASPMDGYTF.

This clone was detected once. The genes are TRBV20-1 and TRBJ2-1; tentative D call: TRBD2 (5 bases). The germline V gene has CDR1 DFQATT and CDR2 SNEGSKA (reference sequence). V gave up 5 bases and J gave up 8 bases, with 10 bases separating them. The CDR3 is 11 residues long. CDR3 residues: CSADEGYEQFF. The DNA of the CDR3 is TGCAGTGCTGACGAGGGCTATGAGCAGTTCTTC.

The J gene is TRBJ2-4, the V gene TRBV28, with D maybe TRBD1 (7 bases). The CDR3 spans 20 residues. Trimming pared 8 bases from V and 2 bases from J, leaving 31 bases between. Germline CDR1 and CDR2: MDHEN and SYDVKM. The CDR3 is CASRQRGYRGWGGPKNIQYF. The CDR3, as DNA: TGTGCCAGCCGCCAACGGGGCTACAGGGGATGGGGAGGCCCCAAAAACATTCAGTACTTC.

V usage is TRBV19 and J usage is TRBJ1-1; 7 nucleotides line up with TRBD1. J lost 6 bases, V lost 9 bases, and 7 bases had no gene match. This CDR3 contains 12 residues. Germline CDR1 and CDR2: LNHDA and SQIVND (reference sequence). This CDR3 reads CASRGVGPEAFF. The CDR3 region has the DNA TGTGCCAGCAGGGGGGTTGGTCCTGAAGCTTTCTTT.

The rearrangement joins TRBV7-2 to TRBJ2-1; D gene uncertain. The germline CDR1 and CDR2 sequences are SGHTA and FQGNSA. This CDR3 spans 14 amino acids. The ends were cut back, 9 bases at V and 6 bases at J, with 18 bases in the middle. The CDR3 DNA reads TGTGCCAGTCGATCTAGAGTAAATTTCAATGAGCAGTTCTTC. It yields the protein CASRSRVNFNEQFF.

J is TRBJ1-5 and V is TRBV18; D gene unclear. CDR3 length: 17 residues. Between the trimmed V and J ends, which lost 6 bases and 0 bases, there was a span of 18 bases. CDR1 is KGHSH, CDR2 LQKENI, per germline. CDR3 loop: CASSRSVWEDSNQPQHF. CDR3 in DNA: TGTGCCAGCTCTCGTTCGGTCTGGGAGGATAGCAATCAGCCCCAGCATTTT.

This chain connects TRBV10-3 to TRBJ1-5, with D perhaps TRBD1 (5 bases). This CDR3 has 15 residues. V lost 2 bases to trimming and J lost 7 bases, with 15 bases between them. Germline CDR1 reads ENHRY; CDR2 reads SYGVKD. CDR3 region: CAISELPGRTQPQHF. CDR3 nucleotide sequence: TGTGCCATCAGTGAGCTCCCAGGGAGGACCCAGCCCCAGCATTTT.

The gene calls are TRBV27 and TRBJ2-7; possibly TRBD2 for D (6 bases). In germline, CDR1 is MNHEY, CDR2 SMNVEV (reference sequence). The CDR3 is 14 residues long. Deletions cut 8 bases from V and 2 bases from J, with 16 bases between. The CDR3 region is CASARGSGTYEQYF. DNA of the CDR3: TGTGCCAGCGCCCGAGGTAGCGGTACCTACGAGCAGTACTTC.

J is TRBJ2-3 and V is TRBV7-9, with 9 bases fitting TRBD1. Germline-derived CDR1 and CDR2 are SEHNR and FQNEAQ (reference sequence). J lost 2 bases, V lost 5 bases, and 11 bases had no gene match. The CDR3 length is 17 residues. The CDR3 is CASSRNRTGAFTDTQYF. CDR3 coding DNA: TGTGCCAGCAGCCGGAATAGGACAGGGGCGTTCACAGATACGCAGTATTTT.